A selection of T cell receptor beta chains follows, all from one sample in a study of blood T cell repertoires in COVID-19. The method was immunoSEQ multiplex PCR; TCRdb's version includes in-frame clones alone and lacks a portion of them. The table lists more than 60,000 clones, around 87% of them singletons. The sequencing sample was made of peripheral blood. These receptors were obtained from a man aged 55-75 years with acute or convalescent COVID-19. The CDR3 runs from the conserved cysteine through the conserved F or W. A D gene is named only where the DNA matches it firmly. Clone size, where shown, is once, few, many, or a class for clones that have expanded.

j_gene,d_gene,len,v_gene,abundance,CDR3nt,CDR3aa
TRBJ2-2,TRBD2,14,TRBV30,NA,TGTGCCTGGACAGCGGGGGGAATCACCGGGGAGCTGTTTTTT,CAWTAGGITGELFF
TRBJ1-1,NA,14,TRBV7-3,NA,TGTGCCAGCAGCCGACAGGTAGGGGACACTGAAGCTTTCTTT,CASSRQVGDTEAFF
TRBJ1-4,NA,15,TRBV28,few,TGTGCCAGCAGTTTACCGGGGGGCGCAAAAGAAAAACTGTTTTTT,CASSLPGGAKEKLFF
TRBJ1-4,NA,11,TRBV20-1,NA,TGCAGTGCGGAGCAGAAGTCGAAGCTGTTTTTT,CSAEQKSKLFF
TRBJ1-1,TRBD1,14,TRBV25-1,NA,TGTGCCAGCAGTCCACAGGGGGCGAGAACTGAAGCTTTCTTT,CASSPQGARTEAFF
TRBJ2-7,NA,16,TRBV28,NA,TGTGCCAGCATCCCTCCCCCGGGCCCCAGGGGATACGAGCAGTACTTC,CASIPPPGPRGYEQYF
TRBJ2-2,NA,15,TRBV7-3,NA,TGTGCCAGCAGCCGCGGGACCGCGAACACCGGGGAGCTGTTTTTT,CASSRGTANTGELFF
TRBJ1-2,TRBD1,11,TRBV29-1,NA,TGCAGCGGGACAGGGACCTGGGTAGAAACCTTC,CSGTGTWVETF
TRBJ2-1,NA,14,TRBV7-6,once,TGTGCCAGCAGCTTAGACGGCGGCGGGGATGAGCAGTTCTTC,CASSLDGGGDEQFF
TRBJ1-5,NA,14,TRBV5-6,NA,TGTGCCAGCAGCAGCTGGAGGGGCAATCAGCCCCAGCATTTT,CASSSWRGNQPQHF
TRBJ1-1,NA,15,TRBV7-2,NA,TGTGCCAGCAGTCATCCCGGACCCGAGGGCACTGAAGCTTTCTTT,CASSHPGPEGTEAFF
TRBJ1-6,TRBD1,20,TRBV27,NA,TGTGCCAGCAGTCCTTGGGACAGGTTTAATGTGAAGGCCTATAATTCACCCCTCCACTTT,CASSPWDRFNVKAYNSPLHF
TRBJ1-2,NA,16,TRBV18,NA,TGTGCCAGCTCACCGCAAGCGGGAGTATTGGACTATGGCTACACCTTC,CASSPQAGVLDYGYTF
TRBJ2-7,NA,14,TRBV29-1,NA,TGCAGCGTTGTAGTGGACACTGCCTCCTACGAGCAGTACTTC,CSVVVDTASYEQYF
TRBJ2-6,NA,13,TRBV10-3,NA,TGTGCCACCTGGAGCTCTGGGGCCAACGTCCTGACTTTC,CATWSSGANVLTF
TRBJ2-2,TRBD2,14,TRBV5-1,NA,TGCGCCAGCAGCCCGGGAGGGATGGCCGGGGAGCTGTTTTTT,CASSPGGMAGELFF
TRBJ1-2,NA,18,TRBV7-2,once,TGTGCCAGCAGCTTAGCGCTCAGGATCCGACCCTTTGTATATGGCTACACCTTC,CASSLALRIRPFVYGYTF
TRBJ2-5,NA,15,TRBV7-8,NA,TGTGCCAGCAGCTTAGCGGGGGGGCCGGGGGAGACCCAGTACTTC,CASSLAGGPGETQYF
TRBJ1-4,TRBD1,16,TRBV5-1,once,TGCGCCAGTCAGACAGGGGGCCCCACTCTTAATGAAAAACTGTTTTTT,CASQTGGPTLNEKLFF
TRBJ1-1,NA,16,TRBV18,NA,TGTGCCAGCTCACTCGACCGTCTAGAGGTGAACACTGAAGCTTTCTTT,CASSLDRLEVNTEAFF
TRBJ1-4,NA,13,TRBV18,few,TGTGCCAGCTCACCAGCAGGGTCCGAAAAACTGTTTTTT,CASSPAGSEKLFF
TRBJ1-4,TRBD1,15,TRBV5-4,NA,TGTGCCAGCAGCCCTACCGGGACAGGGGAAGAAAAACTGTTTTTT,CASSPTGTGEEKLFF
TRBJ1-5,NA,16,TRBV4-3,NA,TGCGCCAGCAGCCAAGACTTAGGGGGGGGCCGTCAGCCCCAGCATTTT,CASSQDLGGGRQPQHF
TRBJ1-2,TRBD1,14,TRBV7-2,NA,TGTGCCAGCAGCCAGACAGGGGGCGTCTATGGCTACACCTTC,CASSQTGGVYGYTF
TRBJ1-4,NA,15,TRBV7-2,NA,TGTGCCAGCAGCCCGCAGGGGCCGGCTAATGAAAAACTGTTTTTT,CASSPQGPANEKLFF
TRBJ1-5,NA,13,TRBV6-5,NA,TGTGCCAGCAGTAACCGACTGGATCAGCCCCAGCATTTT,CASSNRLDQPQHF
TRBJ2-7,TRBD2,17,TRBV3-1/TRBV3-2,NA,TGTGCCAGCAGCCAAGATAGGGGACTAGCGGATAGGTACGAGCAGTACTTC,CASSQDRGLADRYEQYF
TRBJ1-1,NA,13,TRBV9,NA,TGTGCCAGCAGCGTAGGCAACCGGGGTGAAGCTTTCTTT,CASSVGNRGEAFF
TRBJ1-5,NA,15,TRBV6-5,NA,TGTGCCAGCAGTTACTCCCCACAGGGAATTCAGCCCCAGCATTTT,CASSYSPQGIQPQHF
TRBJ1-6,TRBD1,16,TRBV9,NA,TGTGCCAGCAGCCCTGATTCCGGGACAGTCAATTCACCCCTCCACTTT,CASSPDSGTVNSPLHF
TRBJ1-1,TRBD1,17,TRBV11-2,NA,TGTGCCAGCAGCCACCTCCAGGGGGGAAGGGGGGACACTGAAGCTTTCTTT,CASSHLQGGRGDTEAFF
TRBJ1-1,NA,13,TRBV30,NA,TGTGCCTGGAGTGTCGGGGACATGACTGAAGCTTTCTTT,CAWSVGDMTEAFF
TRBJ2-3,TRBD2,16,TRBV15,NA,TGTGCCACCAGCCGACGTAGCGGGGTGATCACAGATACGCAGTATTTT,CATSRRSGVITDTQYF
TRBJ1-1,NA,12,TRBV19,NA,TGTGCCAGTAGTCCGGGGGGCACTGAAGCTTTCTTT,CASSPGGTEAFF
TRBJ2-7,TRBD2,19,TRBV27,NA,TGTGCCAGCAGTTCAGCAGCCGGGACTAGCGGGGGACCTAACTACGAGCAGTACTTC,CASSSAAGTSGGPNYEQYF
TRBJ2-5,NA,15,TRBV4-3,NA,TGCGCCAGCAGCCAAGATACAGGAGGGCGGGAGACCCAGTACTTC,CASSQDTGGRETQYF
TRBJ1-2,TRBD1,16,TRBV4-1,NA,TGCGCCAGCAGCCAGCCTTTGGACAGGGAAAGGTATGGCTACACCTTC,CASSQPLDRERYGYTF
TRBJ1-3,TRBD1,20,TRBV28,NA,TGTGCCAGCAGTTCTATCCCGGGAACAGGGGGCCAAGGTGATGGAAACACCATATATTTT,CASSSIPGTGGQGDGNTIYF
TRBJ2-1,TRBD1,17,TRBV3-1/TRBV3-2,NA,TGTGCCAGCAGCCAAGAAGGGACAGGGGTCCCCTACAATGAGCAGTTCTTC,CASSQEGTGVPYNEQFF
TRBJ1-1,NA,15,TRBV4-1,NA,TGCGCCAGCAGCCAGGGGGCCGATTCTGTGATAGGGGCTTTCTTT,CASSQGADSVIGAFF
TRBJ1-1,TRBD1,16,TRBV5-1,NA,TGCGCCAGCAGCCCAACCGGAAGGGGGCTTGGCACTGAAGCTTTCTTT,CASSPTGRGLGTEAFF
TRBJ1-1,TRBD1,16,TRBV7-2,NA,TGTGCCAGCAGCCTAACAGGGGGGTTGGTCGGTTCTGAAGCTTTCTTT,CASSLTGGLVGSEAFF
TRBJ2-7,TRBD1,14,TRBV5-1,NA,TGCGCCAGCAGCTTGTTCCAGGGGGCCTACGAGCAGTACTTC,CASSLFQGAYEQYF
TRBJ1-1,TRBD1,16,TRBV6-2/TRBV6-3,NA,TGTGCCAGCAGTTACACCCGGACAGGGGGGAACACTGAAGCTTTCTTT,CASSYTRTGGNTEAFF
TRBJ1-1,NA,13,TRBV3-1/TRBV3-2,NA,TGTGCCAGCGGAAGCACAGGGAACACTGAAGCTTTCTTT,CASGSTGNTEAFF
TRBJ2-1,TRBD1,13,TRBV5-4,NA,TGTGCCAGCAGCCTGGACAGGGCGGATGAGCAGTTCTTC,CASSLDRADEQFF
TRBJ2-1,NA,16,TRBV2,NA,TGTGCCAGCAGTGATCGGACACCCCCCAAATACAATGAGCAGTTCTTC,CASSDRTPPKYNEQFF
TRBJ1-4,TRBD1,16,TRBV6-1,NA,TGTGCCAGCAGTGACCCGGGACAGGGGGCTGGTGAAAAACTGTTTTTT,CASSDPGQGAGEKLFF
TRBJ2-7,NA,12,TRBV7-9,few,TGTGCCAGCAGCTTACAGGGGTACGAGCAGTACTTC,CASSLQGYEQYF
TRBJ2-7,NA,10,TRBV2,NA,TGTGCCAGCGAGGGTTACGAGCAGTACTTC,CASEGYEQYF
TRBJ2-5,NA,14,TRBV5-1,NA,TGCGCCAGCAGCTTTTACCAGGGGCAGGAGACCCAGTACTTC,CASSFYQGQETQYF
TRBJ2-3,NA,12,TRBV5-1,NA,TGCGCCAGCAGCTTTAACACAGATACGCAGTATTTT,CASSFNTDTQYF
TRBJ2-2,NA,15,TRBV5-1,NA,TGCGCCAGCAGCTTGGTAGGGGTCAAGGCCGGGGAGCTGTTTTTT,CASSLVGVKAGELFF
TRBJ2-3,TRBD1,15,TRBV6-1,NA,TGTGCCAGCCGGGACAGGGTAAAGGAAACAGATACGCAGTATTTT,CASRDRVKETDTQYF
TRBJ1-2,NA,13,TRBV5-4,NA,TGTGCCAGCGGGGTTAGCGGCGCGCGAGGCTACACCTTC,CASGVSGARGYTF